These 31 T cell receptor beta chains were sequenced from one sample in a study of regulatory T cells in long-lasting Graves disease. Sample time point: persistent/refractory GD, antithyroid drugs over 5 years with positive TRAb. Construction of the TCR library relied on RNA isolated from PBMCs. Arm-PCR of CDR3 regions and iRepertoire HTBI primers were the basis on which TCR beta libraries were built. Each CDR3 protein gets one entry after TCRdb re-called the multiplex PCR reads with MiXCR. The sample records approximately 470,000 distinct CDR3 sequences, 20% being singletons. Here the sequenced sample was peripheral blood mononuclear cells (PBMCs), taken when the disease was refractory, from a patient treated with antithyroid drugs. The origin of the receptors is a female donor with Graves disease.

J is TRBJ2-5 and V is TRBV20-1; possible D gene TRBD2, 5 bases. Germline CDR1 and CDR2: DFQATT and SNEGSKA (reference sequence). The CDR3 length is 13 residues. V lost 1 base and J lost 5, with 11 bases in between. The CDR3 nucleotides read TGCAGTGCTAGAGCATGGACTCGGGAGACCCAGTACTTC. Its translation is CSARAWTRETQYF.

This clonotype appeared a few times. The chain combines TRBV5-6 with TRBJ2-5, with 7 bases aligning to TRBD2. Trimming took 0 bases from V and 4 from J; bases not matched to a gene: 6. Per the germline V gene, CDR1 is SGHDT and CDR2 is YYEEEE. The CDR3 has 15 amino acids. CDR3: CASSLVLADGETQYF. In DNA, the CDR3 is TGTGCCAGCAGCTTGGTGCTAGCGGATGGAGAGACCCAGTACTTC.

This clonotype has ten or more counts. CDR3: CASRPPYGTNEKLFF. The CDR3 coding sequence is TGTGCCAGCAGACCTCCGTATGGAACTAATGAAAAACTGTTTTTT. V gene TRBV28 combines with J gene TRBJ1-4; D ambiguous. The CDR3 totals 15 residues. CDR1 and CDR2 (germline): MDHEN, SYDVKM. V was shortened by 6 bases and J by 1 base, with 12 bases between the two germline ends. Filled out from reference TRBV28 and TRBJ1-4, the complete variable domain reads DVKVTQSSRYLVKRTGEKVFLECVQDMDHENMFWYRQDPGLGLRLIYFSYDVKMKEKGDIPEGYSVSREKKERFSLILESASTNQTSMYLCASRPPYGTNEKLFFGSGTQLSVL.

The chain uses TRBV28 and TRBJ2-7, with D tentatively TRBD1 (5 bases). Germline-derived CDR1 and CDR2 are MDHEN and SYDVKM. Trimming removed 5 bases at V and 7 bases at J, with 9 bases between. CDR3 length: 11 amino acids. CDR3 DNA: TGTGCCAGCAGTCGCAGGGTAGAGCAGTACTTC. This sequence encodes CASSRRVEQYF. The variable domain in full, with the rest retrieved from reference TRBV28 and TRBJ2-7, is DVKVTQSSRYLVKRTGEKVFLECVQDMDHENMFWYRQDPGLGLRLIYFSYDVKMKEKGDIPEGYSVSREKKERFSLILESASTNQTSMYLCASSRRVEQYFGPGTRLTVT.

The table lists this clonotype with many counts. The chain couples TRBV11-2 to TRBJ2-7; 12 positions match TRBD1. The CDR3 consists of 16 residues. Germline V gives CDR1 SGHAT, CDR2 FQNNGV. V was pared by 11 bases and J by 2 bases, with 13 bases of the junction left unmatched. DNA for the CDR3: TGTGCCGTCTCCGGGACAGGGGGCTCTCGACCCTACGAGCAGTACTTC. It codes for CAVSGTGGSRPYEQYF.

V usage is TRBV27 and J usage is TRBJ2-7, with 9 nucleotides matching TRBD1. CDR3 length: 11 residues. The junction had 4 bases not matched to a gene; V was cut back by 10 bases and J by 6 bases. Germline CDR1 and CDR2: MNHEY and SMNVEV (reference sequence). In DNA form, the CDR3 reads TGTGCCATCGGGACAGGGTTCGAGCAGTACTTC. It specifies CAIGTGFEQYF.

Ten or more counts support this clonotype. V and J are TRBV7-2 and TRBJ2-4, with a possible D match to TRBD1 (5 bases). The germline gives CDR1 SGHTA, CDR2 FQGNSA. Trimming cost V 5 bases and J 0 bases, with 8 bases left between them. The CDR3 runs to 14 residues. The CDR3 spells CASSTGIAKNIQYF. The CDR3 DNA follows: TGTGCCAGCAGCACAGGAATAGCCAAAAACATTCAGTACTTC.

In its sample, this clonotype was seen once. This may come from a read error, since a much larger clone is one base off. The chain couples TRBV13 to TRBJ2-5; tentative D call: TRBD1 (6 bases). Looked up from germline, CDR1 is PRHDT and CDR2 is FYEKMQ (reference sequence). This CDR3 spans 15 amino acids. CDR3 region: CVSSRLSTGQETQYF. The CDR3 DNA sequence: TGTGTCAGCAGCCGCCTCTCGACAGGCCAAGAGACCCAGTACTTC.

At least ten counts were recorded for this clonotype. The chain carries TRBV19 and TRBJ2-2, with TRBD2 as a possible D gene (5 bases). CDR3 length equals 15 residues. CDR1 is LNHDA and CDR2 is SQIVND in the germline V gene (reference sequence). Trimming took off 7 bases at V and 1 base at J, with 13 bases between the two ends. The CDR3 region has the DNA TGTGCCAGTATTCTGGATGCGGGGAACACCGGGGAGCTGTTTTTT. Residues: CASILDAGNTGELFF.

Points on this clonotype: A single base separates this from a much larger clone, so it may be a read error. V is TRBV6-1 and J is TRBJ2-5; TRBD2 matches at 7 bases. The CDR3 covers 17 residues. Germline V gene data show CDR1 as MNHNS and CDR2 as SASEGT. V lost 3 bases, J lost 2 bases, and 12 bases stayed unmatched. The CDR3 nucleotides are TGTGCCAGCAGTGATGGGGTACTAGCGAGACATCAAGAGACCCAGTACTTC. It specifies CASSDGVLARHQETQYF.

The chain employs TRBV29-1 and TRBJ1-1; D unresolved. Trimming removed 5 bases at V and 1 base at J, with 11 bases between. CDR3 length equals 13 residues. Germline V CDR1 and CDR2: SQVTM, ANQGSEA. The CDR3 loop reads CSVRLSQNTEAFF. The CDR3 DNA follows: TGCAGCGTTCGACTGTCCCAGAACACTGAAGCTTTCTTT.

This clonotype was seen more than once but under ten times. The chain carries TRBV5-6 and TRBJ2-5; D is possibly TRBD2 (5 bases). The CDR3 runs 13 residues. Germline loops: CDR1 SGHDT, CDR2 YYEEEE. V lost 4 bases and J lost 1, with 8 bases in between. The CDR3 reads CASSRLSQETQYF. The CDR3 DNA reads TGTGCCAGCAGCCGACTATCCCAAGAGACCCAGTACTTC.

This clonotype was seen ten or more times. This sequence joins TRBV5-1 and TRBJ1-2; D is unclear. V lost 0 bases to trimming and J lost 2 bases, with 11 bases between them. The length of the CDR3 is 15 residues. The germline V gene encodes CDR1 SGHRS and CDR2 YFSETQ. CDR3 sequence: CASSLDGVPNYGYTF. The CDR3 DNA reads TGCGCCAGCAGCTTGGATGGGGTGCCAAACTATGGCTACACCTTC.

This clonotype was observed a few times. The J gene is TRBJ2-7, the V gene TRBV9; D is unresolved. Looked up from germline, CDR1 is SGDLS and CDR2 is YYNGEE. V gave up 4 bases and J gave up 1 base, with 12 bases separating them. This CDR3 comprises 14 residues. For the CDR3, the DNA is TGTGCCAGCAGCACGGCAGGACCTTCCTACGAGCAGTACTTC. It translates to CASSTAGPSYEQYF. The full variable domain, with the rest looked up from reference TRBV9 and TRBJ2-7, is DSGVTQTPKHLITATGQRVTLRCSPRSGDLSVYWYQQSLDQGLQFLIQYYNGEERAKGNILERFSAQQFPDLHSELNLSSLELGDSALYFCASSTAGPSYEQYFGPGTRLTVT.

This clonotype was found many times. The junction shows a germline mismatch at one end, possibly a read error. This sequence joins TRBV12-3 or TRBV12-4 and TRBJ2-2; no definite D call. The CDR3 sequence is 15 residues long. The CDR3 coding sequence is TGTGCCAGCAATTTAGGTACGGGTCCCACCGGGGAGCTGTTTTTT. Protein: CASNLGTGPTGELFF.

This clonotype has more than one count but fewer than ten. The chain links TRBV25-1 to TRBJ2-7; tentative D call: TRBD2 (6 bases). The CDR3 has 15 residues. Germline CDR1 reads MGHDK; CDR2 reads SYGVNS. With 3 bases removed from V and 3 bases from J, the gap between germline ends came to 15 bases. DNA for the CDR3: TGTGCCAGCAGTGATGCGACCGGGGGAGACTACGAGCAGTACTTC. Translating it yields CASSDATGGDYEQYF.

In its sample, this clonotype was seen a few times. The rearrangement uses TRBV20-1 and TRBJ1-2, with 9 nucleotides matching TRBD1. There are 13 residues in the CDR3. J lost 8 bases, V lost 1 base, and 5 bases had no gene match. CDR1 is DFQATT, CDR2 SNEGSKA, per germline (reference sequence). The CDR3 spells CSARAQGAWGYTF. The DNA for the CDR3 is TGCAGTGCTAGAGCACAGGGGGCCTGGGGCTACACCTTC.

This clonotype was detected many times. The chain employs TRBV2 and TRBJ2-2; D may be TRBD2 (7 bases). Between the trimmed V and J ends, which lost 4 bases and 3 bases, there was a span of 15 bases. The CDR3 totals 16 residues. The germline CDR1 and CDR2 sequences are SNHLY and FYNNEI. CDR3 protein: CASSAPRGGHTGELFF. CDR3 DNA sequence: TGTGCCAGCAGTGCCCCCAGGGGAGGGCACACCGGGGAGCTGTTTTTT.

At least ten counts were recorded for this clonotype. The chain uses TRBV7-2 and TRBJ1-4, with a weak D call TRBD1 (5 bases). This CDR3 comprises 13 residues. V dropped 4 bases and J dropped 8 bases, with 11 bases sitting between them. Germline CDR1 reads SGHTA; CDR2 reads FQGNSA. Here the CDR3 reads CASSSGRLEKLFF. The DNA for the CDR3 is TGTGCCAGCAGCTCGGGACGGTTGGAAAAACTGTTTTTT.

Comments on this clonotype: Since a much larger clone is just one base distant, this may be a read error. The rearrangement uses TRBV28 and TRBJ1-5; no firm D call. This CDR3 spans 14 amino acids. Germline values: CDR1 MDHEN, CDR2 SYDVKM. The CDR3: CASRPGGSDQPQHF. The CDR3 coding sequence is TGTGCCAGCAGACCGGGCGGTAGCGATCAGCCCCAGCATTTT.

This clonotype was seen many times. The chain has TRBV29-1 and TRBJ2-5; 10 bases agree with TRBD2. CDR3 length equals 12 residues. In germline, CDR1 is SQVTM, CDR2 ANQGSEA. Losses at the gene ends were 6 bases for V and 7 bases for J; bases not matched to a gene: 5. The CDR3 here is CSVGTSVRTQYF. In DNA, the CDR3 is TGCAGCGTGGGGACTAGCGTACGGACCCAGTACTTC.

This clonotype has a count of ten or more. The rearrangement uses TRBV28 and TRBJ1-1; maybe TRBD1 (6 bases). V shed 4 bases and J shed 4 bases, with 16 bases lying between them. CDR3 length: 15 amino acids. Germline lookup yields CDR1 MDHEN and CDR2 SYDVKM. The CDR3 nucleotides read TGTGCCAGCAGTTCCCTCGGCGGAGGGGGCACTGAAGCTTTCTTT. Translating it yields CASSSLGGGGTEAFF.

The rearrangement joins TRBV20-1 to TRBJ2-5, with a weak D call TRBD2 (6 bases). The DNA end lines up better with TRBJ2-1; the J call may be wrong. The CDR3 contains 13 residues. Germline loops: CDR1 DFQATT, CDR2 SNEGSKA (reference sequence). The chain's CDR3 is CSATGPSVGEQFF. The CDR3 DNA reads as TGCAGTGCTACCGGGCCTAGCGTTGGAGAACAGTTCTTC.

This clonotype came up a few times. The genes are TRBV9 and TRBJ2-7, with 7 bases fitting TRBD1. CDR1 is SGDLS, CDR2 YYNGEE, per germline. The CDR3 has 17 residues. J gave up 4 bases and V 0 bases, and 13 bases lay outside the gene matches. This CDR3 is CASSVDAFTGDIYEQYF. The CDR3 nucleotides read TGTGCCAGCAGCGTAGACGCGTTCACAGGGGATATTTACGAGCAGTACTTC.

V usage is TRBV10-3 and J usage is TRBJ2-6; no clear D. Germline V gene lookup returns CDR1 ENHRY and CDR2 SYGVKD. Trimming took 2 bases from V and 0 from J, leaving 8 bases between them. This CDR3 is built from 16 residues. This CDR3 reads CAISEAPSSGANVLTF. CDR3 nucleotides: TGTGCCATCAGTGAGGCCCCTTCCTCTGGGGCCAACGTCCTGACTTTC.

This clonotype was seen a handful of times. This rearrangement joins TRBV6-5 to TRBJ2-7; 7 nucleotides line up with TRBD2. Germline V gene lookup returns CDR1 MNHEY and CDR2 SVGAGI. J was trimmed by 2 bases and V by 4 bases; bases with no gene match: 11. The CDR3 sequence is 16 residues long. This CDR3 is CASSSLRGGRAYEQYF. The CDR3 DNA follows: TGTGCCAGCAGTTCCTTGCGGGGAGGGAGGGCCTACGAGCAGTACTTC.

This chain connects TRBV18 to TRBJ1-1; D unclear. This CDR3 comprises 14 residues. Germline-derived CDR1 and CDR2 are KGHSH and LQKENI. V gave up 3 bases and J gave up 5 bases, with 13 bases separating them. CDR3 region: CASSPALPSTEAFF. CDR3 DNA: TGTGCCAGCTCACCCGCTCTCCCGAGTACTGAAGCTTTCTTT.

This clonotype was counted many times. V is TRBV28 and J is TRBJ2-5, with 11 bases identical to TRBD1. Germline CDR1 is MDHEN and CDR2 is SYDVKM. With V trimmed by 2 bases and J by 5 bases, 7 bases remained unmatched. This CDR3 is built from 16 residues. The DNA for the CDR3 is TGTGCCAGCAGTTTACCCGGACAGGGGGCTTTGGAGACCCAGTACTTC. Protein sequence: CASSLPGQGALETQYF.

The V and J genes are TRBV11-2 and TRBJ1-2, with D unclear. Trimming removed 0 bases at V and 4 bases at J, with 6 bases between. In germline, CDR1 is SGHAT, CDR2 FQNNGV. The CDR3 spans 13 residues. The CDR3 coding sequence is TGTGCCAGCAGCTTAGACGGCGGCTATGGCTACACCTTC. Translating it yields CASSLDGGYGYTF.

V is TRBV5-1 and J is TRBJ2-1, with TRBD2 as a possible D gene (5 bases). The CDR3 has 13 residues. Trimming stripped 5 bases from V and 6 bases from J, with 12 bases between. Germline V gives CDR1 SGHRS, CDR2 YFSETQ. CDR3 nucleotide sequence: TGCGCCAGCAGTATTCTAGCAGGCAATGAGCAGTTCTTC. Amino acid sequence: CASSILAGNEQFF.

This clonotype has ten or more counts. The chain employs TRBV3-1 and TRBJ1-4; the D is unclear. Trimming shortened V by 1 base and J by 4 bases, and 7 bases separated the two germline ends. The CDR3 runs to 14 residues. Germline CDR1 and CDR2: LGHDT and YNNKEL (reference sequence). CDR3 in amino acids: CASSQGTHNEKLFF. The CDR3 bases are TGTGCCAGCAGCCAAGGGACTCATAATGAAAAACTGTTTTTT.